These 21 T cell receptor beta chains share one sample of origin, sequenced in a study of blood T cell repertoires in COVID-19. The protocol was immunoSEQ multiplex PCR, while the TCRdb copy is restricted to in-frame clones and leaves out a portion. The repertoire includes about 36,000 clones, roughly 90% of them detected once, and roughly 21% sits in the top ten. The sequenced sample consisted of peripheral blood. The receptor set was obtained from a man between 60 and 75 years old with acute or convalescent COVID-19.

V gene TRBV5-1 combines with J gene TRBJ1-2; the D is unclear. Germline V gene sequence: CDR1 SGHRS, CDR2 YFSETQ. Trimming took off 4 bases at V and 6 bases at J, with 10 bases between the two ends. The CDR3 is 12 residues long. The CDR3 here is CASSPDLDGYTF. CDR3 bases: TGCGCCAGCAGCCCTGACCTAGATGGCTACACCTTC.

The chain is built from TRBV7-9 and TRBJ2-2; TRBD1 is a possible D gene (6 bases). Per the germline V gene, CDR1 is SEHNR and CDR2 is FQNEAQ (reference sequence). With 1 base removed from V and 4 bases from J, the gap between germline ends came to 10 bases. CDR3 length: 15 amino acids. CDR3 residues: CASSLVRGATGELFF. The CDR3 DNA reads as TGTGCCAGCAGCTTAGTCAGGGGAGCCACCGGGGAGCTGTTTTTT. The whole variable domain, filled in from reference TRBV7-9 and TRBJ2-2, reads DTGVSQNPRHKITKRGQNVTFRCDPISEHNRLYWYRQTLGQGPEFLTYFQNEAQLEKSRLLSDRFSAERPKGSFSTLEIQRTEQGDSAMYLCASSLVRGATGELFFGEGSRLTVL.

V is TRBV4-1 and J is TRBJ1-2; tentatively, D is TRBD1 (5 bases). In germline, CDR1 is MGHRA, CDR2 YSYEKL. V was cut by 6 bases and J by 4 bases, with 15 bases left in between. The CDR3 is 14 residues long. This CDR3 reads CASRPGGTVYGYTF. CDR3 DNA sequence: TGCGCCAGCAGGCCGGGGGGAACAGTCTATGGCTACACCTTC.

The chain is built from TRBV5-1 and TRBJ2-3, with 11 bases matching TRBD2. Looked up from germline, CDR1 is SGHRS and CDR2 is YFSETQ. The CDR3 spans 17 residues. V was clipped by 3 bases and J by 4 bases; unmatched bases: 10. The CDR3 nucleotides read TGCGCCAGCAGCTCCTCGGGACTAGCGGCAGTTTCAGATACGCAGTATTTT. It is translated as CASSSSGLAAVSDTQYF.

The CDR3 DNA is TGTGCCAGCAGCCGACAGGGCCCACGGGAGACCCAGTACTTC. It is translated as CASSRQGPRETQYF. V is TRBV5-4 and J is TRBJ2-5; 7 nucleotides match TRBD1. V lost 4 bases to trimming and J lost 5 bases; unmatched junction nucleotides: 8. Germline loops: CDR1 SGHNT, CDR2 YYREEE (reference sequence). The CDR3 length is 14 residues.

This chain connects TRBV24-1 to TRBJ1-2, with D perhaps matching TRBD1 (5 bases). The CDR3 runs 16 residues. The germline V gene has CDR1 KGHDR and CDR2 SFDVKD. V was shortened by 4 bases and J by 2 bases, with 16 bases between the two germline ends. The CDR3 region is CATSDPSGGANYGYTF. The DNA of the CDR3 is TGTGCCACCAGTGACCCGTCGGGAGGGGCGAACTATGGCTACACCTTC.

The chain combines TRBV12-3 or TRBV12-4 with TRBJ2-1; D perhaps matches TRBD2 (6 bases). The CDR3 runs to 13 residues. The germline V and J ends were trimmed by 3 bases and 9 bases, with 12 bases remaining between them. The CDR3, as DNA: TGTGCCAGCAGTTTGGCCGGGAGAGGTGAGCAGTTCTTC. As protein: CASSLAGRGEQFF.

V gene TRBV24-1 combines with J gene TRBJ2-2, with D maybe TRBD1 (6 bases). CDR1 is KGHDR, CDR2 SFDVKD, per germline. The CDR3 has 15 amino acids. Between the trimmed V and J ends, which lost 7 bases and 8 bases, there was a span of 19 bases. The CDR3 region has the DNA TGTGCCACCAGACTCCGGGACACGCTGGAGGGGGAGCTGTTTTTT. Its translation is CATRLRDTLEGELFF.

The chain combines TRBV30 with TRBJ1-5; D ambiguous. CDR3 length equals 13 residues. Trimming cost V 0 bases and J 9 bases, with 12 bases left between them. The germline CDR1 and CDR2 sequences are GTSNPN and SVGIG (reference sequence). The DNA of the CDR3 is TGTGCCTGGAGTGTGGATGACCTAGGGCCCCAGCATTTT. This sequence encodes CAWSVDDLGPQHF.

The chain joins TRBV7-8 to TRBJ2-3, with TRBD2 matching over 7 bases. The CDR3 extends over 16 amino acids. Germline V CDR1 and CDR2: SGHVS, FQNEAQ. V was pared by 5 bases and J by 2 bases, with 10 bases of the junction left unmatched. Written as DNA, the CDR3 is TGTGCCAGCAGCGTGGGTTTTGGACTAGTCACAGATACGCAGTATTTT. This translates into CASSVGFGLVTDTQYF.

The DNA of the CDR3 is TGTGCCAGCAGTTTATCCCGGGACAGCTATGGCTACACCTTC. Its translation is CASSLSRDSYGYTF. V gene TRBV27 combines with J gene TRBJ1-2; 7 bases align to TRBD1. CDR3 size: 14 residues. Per germline, CDR1 MNHEY and CDR2 SMNVEV (reference sequence). J lost 4 bases, V lost 0 bases, and 2 bases had no gene match.

The chain combines TRBV28 with TRBJ1-1; D unclear. Trimming left V 3 bases short and J 9 bases short, with 11 bases between. The CDR3 extends over 12 amino acids. The V gene's germline CDR1 is MDHEN and CDR2 SYDVKM. The CDR3 spells CASSLSRDKAFF. The CDR3 DNA reads TGTGCCAGCAGTTTGTCTAGAGATAAAGCTTTCTTT.

The chain joins TRBV9 to TRBJ2-1; TRBD2 agrees at 12 bases. The CDR3 totals 16 residues. Losses at the gene ends were 4 bases for V and 9 bases for J; bases not matched to a gene: 11. From germline, CDR1 is SGDLS and CDR2 YYNGEE. The chain's CDR3 is CASSLRLAGVEVEQFF. The CDR3 DNA is TGTGCCAGCAGCCTCAGACTAGCGGGAGTAGAGGTTGAGCAGTTCTTC.

This clone was counted only a few times. This sequence joins TRBV6-6 and TRBJ2-7, with D maybe TRBD2 (5 bases). Germline CDR1 and CDR2: MNHNY and SVGAGI (reference sequence). With 7 bases removed from V and 3 bases from J, the gap between germline ends came to 16 bases. The CDR3 runs to 14 residues. CDR3 coding DNA: TGTGCCAGCACCACAAGTTGGGAGAGCTACGAGCAGTACTTC. Translation gives CASTTSWESYEQYF.

V usage is TRBV28 and J usage is TRBJ2-7; TRBD1 matches at 8 bases. The germline CDR1 and CDR2 sequences are MDHEN and SYDVKM. The CDR3 runs 13 residues. V gave up 4 bases and J gave up 7 bases; unmatched junction bases: 6. The CDR3 DNA reads as TGTGCCAGCAGTTGGACAGGGCCCAAGGAGCAGTACTTC. Amino acids: CASSWTGPKEQYF.

This clone was picked up a small number of times. The chain couples TRBV2 to TRBJ1-1, with D unresolved. Germline V gene sequence: CDR1 SNHLY, CDR2 FYNNEI. Trimming removed 3 bases at V and 9 bases at J, with 5 bases between. CDR3 length equals 10 residues. The CDR3 here is CASSDFKAFF. CDR3 in DNA: TGTGCCAGCAGTGATTTCAAAGCTTTCTTT.

This chain uses TRBV18 with TRBJ1-6; TRBD1 matches 9 bases. Germline V gene lookup returns CDR1 KGHSH and CDR2 LQKENI. Trimming at V came to 1 base and at J to 10 bases, leaving 2 bases not matched to a gene. CDR3 size: 14 residues. CDR3 in amino acids: CASSPRTGDSPLHF. The CDR3 bases are TGTGCCAGCTCACCACGGACAGGGGACTCACCCCTCCACTTT. The entire variable domain, with the rest obtained from reference TRBV18 and TRBJ1-6, is as follows: NAGVMQNPRHLVRRRGQEARLRCSPMKGHSHVYWYRQLPEEGLKFMVYLQKENIIDESGMPKERFSAEFPKEGPSILRIQQVVRGDSAAYFCASSPRTGDSPLHFGNGTRLTVT.

The genes are TRBV6-6 and TRBJ2-2, with 8 bases aligning to TRBD1. Trimming took 6 bases from V and 4 from J; bases not matched to a gene: 4. Per germline, CDR1 MNHNY and CDR2 SVGAGI (reference sequence). The CDR3 is made up of 14 amino acids. The CDR3 region is CASRGQGFTGELFF. In DNA, the CDR3 is TGTGCCAGCAGAGGACAGGGTTTCACCGGGGAGCTGTTTTTT.

The chain links TRBV14 to TRBJ1-6; a weak D match, TRBD1 (6 bases). The CDR3 totals 17 residues. The germline CDR1 and CDR2 sequences are SGHDN and FVKESK. V was trimmed by 1 base and J by 6 bases, leaving 16 bases between them. The DNA of the CDR3 is TGTGCCAGCAGCCAAGGAGTACTCGGGACACTTAATTCACCCCTCCACTTT. This encodes CASSQGVLGTLNSPLHF.

This chain connects TRBV24-1 to TRBJ2-1; 8 nucleotides agree with TRBD1. This CDR3 comprises 14 residues. Germline V gene lookup returns CDR1 KGHDR and CDR2 SFDVKD. V lost 3 bases, J lost 9 bases, and 6 bases stayed unmatched. The CDR3 nucleotides read TGTGCCACCAGTGATCCACAGGGGGTGGCTGAGCAGTTCTTC. It codes for CATSDPQGVAEQFF.

CDR3 loop: CASSPVSSYNEQFF. The CDR3 region has the DNA TGTGCCAGCAGCCCGGTATCCTCCTACAATGAGCAGTTCTTC. This chain links TRBV7-9 with TRBJ2-1; no definite D call. With 5 bases removed from V and 0 bases from J, the gap between germline ends came to 8 bases. The CDR3 spans 14 residues. Per the germline V gene, CDR1 is SEHNR and CDR2 is FQNEAQ (reference sequence).